Listed below are T cell receptor beta chains from one sample, sequenced in a study of beta chain features in type 1 diabetes. Sequencing used immunoSEQ multiplex PCR; TCRdb keeps in-frame clones, though not all of them. The sample yields hundreds of thousands of clones, 8% seen once. Sequencing was carried out using central memory CD4+ T cells from blood. The receptors here all came from a young woman in good health. The CDR3 runs from the conserved cysteine through the conserved F or W. D genes are given only for firm matches. A clone size is listed for some rows: how often the clone was seen (once, few, many), or a class if it is expanded.

>TRBJ2-5|-|many|13|TRBV7-8
TGTGCCAGCAGCTTTGCGGGCCGCCAGACCCAGTACTTC
CASSFAGRQTQYF
>TRBJ2-1|-|few|13|TRBV28
TGTGCCAGCAACGCCATCCACTACAATGAGCAGTTCTTC
CASNAIHYNEQFF
>TRBJ1-2|TRBD1|few|12|TRBV6-5
TGTGCCAGCATCGCAGGGGGCTCTGGCTACACCTTC
CASIAGGSGYTF
>TRBJ1-2|TRBD1|-|14|TRBV19
TGTGCCAGTAGGCGACAGGGGGACGGTCGCGGCTACACCTTC
CASRRQGDGRGYTF
>TRBJ2-1|-|-|14|TRBV9
TGTGCCAGCAGCGTAGGCGACTATTACAATGAGCAGTTCTTC
CASSVGDYYNEQFF
>TRBJ1-1|-|few|15|TRBV6-5
TGTGCCAGCAGTTACGTCTCGGGAGGAAACACTGAAGCTTTCTTT
CASSYVSGGNTEAFF
>TRBJ2-1|TRBD1|few|14|TRBV19
TGTGCCAGTAGTTGGGACAGGGGGCAAAATGAGCAGTTCTTC
CASSWDRGQNEQFF
>TRBJ1-1|TRBD1|few|15|TRBV6-6
TGTGCCAGCAGTCAAGACAGGGGTAGGAACACTGAAGCTTTCTTT
CASSQDRGRNTEAFF
>TRBJ1-1|-|-|14|TRBV4-2
TGTGCCAGCAGCTTGTTTCAGGGGAACACTGAAGCTTTCTTT
CASSLFQGNTEAFF
>TRBJ1-1|-|-|15|TRBV28
TGTGCCAGCTCGAAAGGCAGGGGCTGGGGCACTGAAGCTTTCTTT
CASSKGRGWGTEAFF
>TRBJ1-2|TRBD1|many|13|TRBV28
TGTGCCAGCAGCTACGACAGGGCCCATGGCTACACCTTC
CASSYDRAHGYTF
>TRBJ2-7|TRBD2|-|14|TRBV7-3
TGTGCCAGCAGCTTGCCGGGACTAGCGCGCGAGCAGTACTTC
CASSLPGLAREQYF
>TRBJ1-2|TRBD1|-|14|TRBV18
TGTGCCAGCTCAGCCAGCGGACAGGGTTATGGCTACACCTTC
CASSASGQGYGYTF
>TRBJ2-5|TRBD2|few|15|TRBV28
TGTGCCAGCAGTTGGGCTAGCGGGATACAAGAGACCCAGTACTTC
CASSWASGIQETQYF
>TRBJ2-1|TRBD2|few|11|TRBV20-1
TGCACGGGACTAGACTATGGTGAGCAGTTCTTC
CTGLDYGEQFF
>TRBJ2-1|TRBD1|-|15|TRBV27
TGTGCCAGCAGTTTAGAAGGGACAGGGGGCTATGAGCAGTTCTTC
CASSLEGTGGYEQFF
>TRBJ1-1|TRBD1|-|16|TRBV4-2
TGTGCCAGCAGCCAAGACTCCAATACAGGGGCCGGTGAAGCTTTCTTT
CASSQDSNTGAGEAFF
>TRBJ2-7|TRBD2|few|16|TRBV5-1
TGCGCCAGCAGTTACACTCGACTAGCGGGAGTGAACGAGCAGTACTTC
CASSYTRLAGVNEQYF
>TRBJ2-3|-|-|16|TRBV11-2
TGTGCCAGCAGCTTATCTCTGTGGGGGGGCACAGATACGCAGTATTTT
CASSLSLWGGTDTQYF
>TRBJ2-2|TRBD2|few|16|TRBV9
TGTGCCAGCAGCGTAGACCCTCCGCGGGAGAGCGGGGAGCTGTTTTTT
CASSVDPPRESGELFF
>TRBJ2-2|TRBD2|few|16|TRBV7-8
TGTGCCAGCAGCCCGGGCCCGGGAGGTCGGACCGGGGAGCTGTTTTTT
CASSPGPGGRTGELFF
>TRBJ2-1|-|-|12|TRBV18
TGTGCCAGCACCCTGAACAACAATGAGCAGTTCTTC
CASTLNNNEQFF
>TRBJ1-3|-|-|17|TRBV7-8
TGTGCCAGCAGCTTAGATAGGTTAGTCGGCCAAGGCAACACCATATATTTT
CASSLDRLVGQGNTIYF
>TRBJ1-2|-|-|15|TRBV18
TGTGCCAGCTCGCTGCAACAAGACTCGGGCGGAGGCTACACCTTC
CASSLQQDSGGGYTF
>TRBJ2-3|TRBD2|-|17|TRBV7-7
TGTGCTAGCAGCCCACCCCGGGGAGGGAAGGGACGGGTTACGCAGTATTTT
CASSPPRGGKGRVTQYF
>TRBJ2-1|-|many|13|TRBV6-5
TGTGCCAGCAGTCCCCGTCGATACAATGAGCAGTTCTTC
CASSPRRYNEQFF
>TRBJ1-3|-|few|12|TRBV6-1
TGTGCCAGCAGTGAAGGCGGGGTCACCATATATTTT
CASSEGGVTIYF
>TRBJ2-3|-|-|15|TRBV7-8
TGTGCCAGCAGCCCCGCGTACTCAGGCACAGATACGCAGTATTTT
CASSPAYSGTDTQYF
>TRBJ2-1|TRBD1|few|15|TRBV11-2
TGTGCCAGCAGCAGACAGGGGGCAACCTACAATGAGCAGTTCTTC
CASSRQGATYNEQFF
>TRBJ2-7|-|-|13|TRBV7-2
TGTGCCAGCAGCTTGCCCAGTAACTACGAGCAGTACTTC
CASSLPSNYEQYF
>TRBJ2-3|TRBD2|-|15|TRBV5-1
TGCGCCAGCAGGGGACTAGCGGGAGGGCCAGATACGCAGTATTTT
CASRGLAGGPDTQYF
>TRBJ1-1|TRBD1|-|17|TRBV4-3
TGCGCCAGCAGCCAAGAAGGACAGGGGGCCGGGAACACTGAAGCTTTCTTT
CASSQEGQGAGNTEAFF
>TRBJ2-1|-|-|13|TRBV1
TGCACCAGCAGCCAGGGACTAAACAATGAGCAGTTCTTC
CTSSQGLNNEQFF
>TRBJ2-1|-|few|8|TRBV14
TGTGCCAGCAGCCCTCAATTCTTC
CASSPQFF
>TRBJ2-7|-|-|14|TRBV28
TGTGCCAGCAGTTGGCCGGGACTCCCCGGCGAGCAGTACTTC
CASSWPGLPGEQYF
>TRBJ2-5|-|-|13|TRBV13
TGTGCCAGCACTAAAAACAGAGGGGAGACCCAGTACTTC
CASTKNRGETQYF
>TRBJ2-1|-|-|14|TRBV4-2
TGTGCCAGCAGCCAAGAAATGAGGCGAAACGAGCAGTTCTTC
CASSQEMRRNEQFF
>TRBJ2-1|-|-|15|TRBV4-2
TGTGCCAGCAGCCAAGTGAGGCAGGGTGACAATGAGCAGTTCTTC
CASSQVRQGDNEQFF
>TRBJ1-4|-|few|13|TRBV6-6
TGTGCCAGCAGCCGGGGGGAAAAAGAAAAACTGTTTTTT
CASSRGEKEKLFF
>TRBJ2-7|TRBD2|-|14|TRBV7-2
TGTGCCAGCAGTAAAGCGGGAAACACCTACGAGCAGTACTTC
CASSKAGNTYEQYF
>TRBJ1-4|-|-|11|TRBV7-9
TGTGCCAGCAGCTTAGGGGGAAAACTGTTTTTT
CASSLGGKLFF
>TRBJ2-7|TRBD1|-|15|TRBV7-2
TGTGCCAGCAGCTTCCAGGACAGGGCGGGTTACGAGCAGTACTTC
CASSFQDRAGYEQYF
>TRBJ2-7|-|-|11|TRBV28
TGTGCCAGCAGTTTACAGGGCGAGCAGTACTTC
CASSLQGEQYF
>TRBJ2-3|TRBD2|-|15|TRBV28
TGTGCCAGCAGGTCACTAGCGGGAGTGACAGATACGCAGTATTTT
CASRSLAGVTDTQYF
>TRBJ1-2|-|-|14|TRBV7-9
TGTGCCTCCAGTGCTTCGGGATCTCTGTATGGCTACACCTTC
CASSASGSLYGYTF
>TRBJ2-2|TRBD2|few|17|TRBV15
TGTGCCACCAGCATAGGTCTAGCGGGAGGTTTGACCGGGGAGCTGTTTTTT
CATSIGLAGGLTGELFF
>TRBJ1-2|-|few|15|TRBV7-2
TGTGCCAGCAGCTTAGCATCGTCCGGGCTCTATGGCTACACCTTC
CASSLASSGLYGYTF
>TRBJ2-5|-|-|14|TRBV5-1
TGCGCCAGCAGCTTGGTTTCCAGCCAAGAGACCCAGTACTTC
CASSLVSSQETQYF
>TRBJ2-5|TRBD2|many|13|TRBV5-1
TGCGCCAGCAGCTTTAGCGGGGACGAGACCCAGTACTTC
CASSFSGDETQYF
>TRBJ2-3|TRBD2|-|16|TRBV28
TGTGCCAGCAGTTTGTCAGGCGGGAGTGTCACAGATACGCAGTATTTT
CASSLSGGSVTDTQYF
>TRBJ2-6|-|few|15|TRBV7-8
TGTGCCAGCAGCTTTCCGGGCTCTGGGGCCAACGTCCTGACTTTC
CASSFPGSGANVLTF
>TRBJ2-2|TRBD2|few|14|TRBV7-2
TGTGCCAGCTCCCGGGCTAGCGGGAGTGGGGAGCTGTTTTTT
CASSRASGSGELFF
>TRBJ1-2|-|few|14|TRBV4-3
TGCGCCAGCAGCCAAGTCACCGGGGGCAGAGGCTACACCTTC
CASSQVTGGRGYTF
>TRBJ2-7|TRBD2|few|13|TRBV28
TGTGCCAGCAGTGACGGGGGGAGATTCGAGCAGTACTTC
CASSDGGRFEQYF
>TRBJ1-1|-|-|13|TRBV6-6
TGTGCCGGGATGGGATTGGGGAGCACTGAAGCTTTCTTT
CAGMGLGSTEAFF